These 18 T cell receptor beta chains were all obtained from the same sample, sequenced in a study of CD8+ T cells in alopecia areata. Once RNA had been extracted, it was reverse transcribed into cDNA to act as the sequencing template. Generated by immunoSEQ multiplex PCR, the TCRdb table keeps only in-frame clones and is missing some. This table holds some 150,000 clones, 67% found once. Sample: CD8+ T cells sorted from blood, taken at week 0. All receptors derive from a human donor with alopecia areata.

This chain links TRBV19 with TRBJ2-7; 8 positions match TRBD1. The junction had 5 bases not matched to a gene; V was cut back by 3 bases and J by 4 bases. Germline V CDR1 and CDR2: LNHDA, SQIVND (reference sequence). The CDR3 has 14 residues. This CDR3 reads CASSISQGAYEQYF. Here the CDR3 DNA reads TGTGCCAGTAGTATTAGCCAGGGGGCGTACGAGCAGTACTTC.

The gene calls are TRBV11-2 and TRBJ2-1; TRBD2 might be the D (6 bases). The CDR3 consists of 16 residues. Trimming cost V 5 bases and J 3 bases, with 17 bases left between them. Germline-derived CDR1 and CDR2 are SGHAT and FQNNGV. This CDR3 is CASSTIPSARYNEQFF. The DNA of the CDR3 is TGTGCCAGCAGCACCATCCCTAGCGCCCGCTACAATGAGCAGTTCTTC.

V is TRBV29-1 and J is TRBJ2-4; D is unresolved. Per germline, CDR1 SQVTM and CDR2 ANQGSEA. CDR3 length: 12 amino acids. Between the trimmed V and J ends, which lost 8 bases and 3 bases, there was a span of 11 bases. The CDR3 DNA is TGCAGCCCTAAGCACTTCAAAAACATTCAGTACTTC. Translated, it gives CSPKHFKNIQYF. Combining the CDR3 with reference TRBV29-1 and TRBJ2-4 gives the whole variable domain SAVISQKPSRDICQRGTSLTIQCQVDSQVTMMFWYRQQPGQSLTLIATANQGSEATYESGFVIDKFPISRPNLTFSTLTVSNMSPEDSSIYLCSPKHFKNIQYFGAGTRLSVL.

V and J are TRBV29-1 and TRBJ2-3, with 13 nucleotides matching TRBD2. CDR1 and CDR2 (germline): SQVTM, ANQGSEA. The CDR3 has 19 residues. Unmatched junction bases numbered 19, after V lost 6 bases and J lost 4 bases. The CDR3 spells CSVDGLAGDRGTLPDTQYF. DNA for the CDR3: TGCAGCGTGGACGGACTAGCGGGGGACAGGGGGACACTCCCAGATACGCAGTATTTT.

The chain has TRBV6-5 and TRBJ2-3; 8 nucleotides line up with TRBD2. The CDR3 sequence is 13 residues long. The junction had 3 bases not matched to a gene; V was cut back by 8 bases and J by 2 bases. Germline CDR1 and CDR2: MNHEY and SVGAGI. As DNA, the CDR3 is TGTGCCAGCGGACTAGCCCTCACAGATACGCAGTATTTT. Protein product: CASGLALTDTQYF.

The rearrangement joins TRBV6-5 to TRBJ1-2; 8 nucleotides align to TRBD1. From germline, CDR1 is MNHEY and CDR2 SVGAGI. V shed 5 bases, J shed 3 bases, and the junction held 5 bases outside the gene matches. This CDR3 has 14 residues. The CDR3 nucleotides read TGTGCCAGCAGTCCAGGGGGCGCGGACTATGGCTACACCTTC. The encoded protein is CASSPGGADYGYTF.

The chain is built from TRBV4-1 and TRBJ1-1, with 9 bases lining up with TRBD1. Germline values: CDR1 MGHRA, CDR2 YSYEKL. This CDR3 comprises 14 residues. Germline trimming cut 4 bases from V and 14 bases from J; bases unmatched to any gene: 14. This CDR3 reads CASSPGTGPTQGFF. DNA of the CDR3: TGCGCCAGCAGCCCGGGGACAGGGCCCACTCAAGGGTTCTTT.

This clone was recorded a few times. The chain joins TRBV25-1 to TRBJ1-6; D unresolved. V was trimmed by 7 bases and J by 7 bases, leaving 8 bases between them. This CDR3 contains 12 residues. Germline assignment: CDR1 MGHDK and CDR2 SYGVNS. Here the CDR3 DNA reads TGTGCCAGCACATCCGGGAATTCACCCCTCCACTTT. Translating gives CASTSGNSPLHF. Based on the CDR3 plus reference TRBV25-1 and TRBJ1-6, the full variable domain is EADIYQTPRYLVIGTGKKITLECSQTMGHDKMYWYQQDPGMELHLIHYSYGVNSTEKGDLSSESTVSRIRTEHFPLTLESARPSHTSQYLCASTSGNSPLHFGNGTRLTVT.

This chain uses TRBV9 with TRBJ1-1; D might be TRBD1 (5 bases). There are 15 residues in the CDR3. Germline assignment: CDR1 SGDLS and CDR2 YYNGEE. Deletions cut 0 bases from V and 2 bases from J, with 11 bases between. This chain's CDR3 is CASSVGSGANTEAFF. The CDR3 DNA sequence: TGTGCCAGCAGCGTAGGTTCTGGGGCCAACACTGAAGCTTTCTTT.

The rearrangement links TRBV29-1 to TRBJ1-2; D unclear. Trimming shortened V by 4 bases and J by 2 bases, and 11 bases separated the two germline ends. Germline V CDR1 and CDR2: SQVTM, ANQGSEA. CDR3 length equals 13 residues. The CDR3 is CSVGEVNNYGYTF. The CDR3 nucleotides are TGCAGCGTTGGTGAGGTTAACAACTATGGCTACACCTTC.

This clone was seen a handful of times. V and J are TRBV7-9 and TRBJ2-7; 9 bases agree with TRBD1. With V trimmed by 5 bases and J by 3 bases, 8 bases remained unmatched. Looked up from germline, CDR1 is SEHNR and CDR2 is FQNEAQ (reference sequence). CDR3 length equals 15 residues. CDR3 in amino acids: CASSPGTGPFYEQYF. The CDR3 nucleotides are TGTGCCAGCAGCCCCGGGACAGGGCCTTTCTACGAGCAGTACTTC.

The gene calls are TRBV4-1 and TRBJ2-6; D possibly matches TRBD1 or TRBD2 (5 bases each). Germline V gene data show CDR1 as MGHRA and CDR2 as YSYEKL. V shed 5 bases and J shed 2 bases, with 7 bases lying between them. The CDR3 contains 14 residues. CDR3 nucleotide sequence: TGCGCCAGCAGCGTGGGGGCTGGGGCCAACGTCCTGACTTTC. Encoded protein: CASSVGAGANVLTF.

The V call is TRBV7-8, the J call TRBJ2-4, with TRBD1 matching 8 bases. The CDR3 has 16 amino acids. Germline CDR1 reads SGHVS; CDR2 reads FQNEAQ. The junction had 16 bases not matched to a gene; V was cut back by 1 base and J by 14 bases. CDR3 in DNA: TGTGCCAGCAGCTTAGGCAAGGAACAGGGGGGAATGTTCGAGTACTTC. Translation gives CASSLGKEQGGMFEYF. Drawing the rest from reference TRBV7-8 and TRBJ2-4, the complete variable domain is GAGVSQSPRYKVAKRGQDVALRCDPISGHVSLFWYQQALGQGPEFLTYFQNEAQLDKSGLPSDRFFAERPEGSVSTLKIQRTQQEDSAVYLCASSLGKEQGGMFEYFGAGTRLSVL.

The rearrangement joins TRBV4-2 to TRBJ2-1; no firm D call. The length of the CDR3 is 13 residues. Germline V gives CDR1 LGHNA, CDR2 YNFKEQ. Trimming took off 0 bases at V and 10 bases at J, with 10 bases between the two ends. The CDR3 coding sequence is TGTGCCAGCAGCCAAGATGGCCGAGCGGAGCAGTTCTTC. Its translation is CASSQDGRAEQFF.

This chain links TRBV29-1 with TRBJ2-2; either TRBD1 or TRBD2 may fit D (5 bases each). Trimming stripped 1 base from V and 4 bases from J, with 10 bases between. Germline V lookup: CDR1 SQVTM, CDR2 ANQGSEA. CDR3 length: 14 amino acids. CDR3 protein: CSVEVWGFTGELFF. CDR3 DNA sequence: TGCAGCGTTGAAGTGTGGGGGTTCACCGGGGAGCTGTTTTTT.

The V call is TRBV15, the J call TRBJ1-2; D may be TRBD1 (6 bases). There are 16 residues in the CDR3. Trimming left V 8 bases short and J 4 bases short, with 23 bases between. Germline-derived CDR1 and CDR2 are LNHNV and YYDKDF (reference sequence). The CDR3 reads CATGAPGGWWGYGYTF. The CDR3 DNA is TGTGCCACCGGCGCACCGGGGGGCTGGTGGGGCTATGGCTACACCTTC.

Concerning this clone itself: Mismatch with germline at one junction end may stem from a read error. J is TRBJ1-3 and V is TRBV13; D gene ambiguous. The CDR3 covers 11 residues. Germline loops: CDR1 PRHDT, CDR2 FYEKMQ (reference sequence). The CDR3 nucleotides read TGTGCCAGCAGCTTAGGGGCAGGAGTTCATTTT. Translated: CASSLGAGVHF.

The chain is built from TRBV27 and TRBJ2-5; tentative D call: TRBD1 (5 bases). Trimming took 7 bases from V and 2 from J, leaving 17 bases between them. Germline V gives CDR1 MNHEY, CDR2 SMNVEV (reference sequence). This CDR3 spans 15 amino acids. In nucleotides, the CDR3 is TGTGCCAGCACACCCGGTACAGGACGACAAGAGACCCAGTACTTC. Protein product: CASTPGTGRQETQYF.